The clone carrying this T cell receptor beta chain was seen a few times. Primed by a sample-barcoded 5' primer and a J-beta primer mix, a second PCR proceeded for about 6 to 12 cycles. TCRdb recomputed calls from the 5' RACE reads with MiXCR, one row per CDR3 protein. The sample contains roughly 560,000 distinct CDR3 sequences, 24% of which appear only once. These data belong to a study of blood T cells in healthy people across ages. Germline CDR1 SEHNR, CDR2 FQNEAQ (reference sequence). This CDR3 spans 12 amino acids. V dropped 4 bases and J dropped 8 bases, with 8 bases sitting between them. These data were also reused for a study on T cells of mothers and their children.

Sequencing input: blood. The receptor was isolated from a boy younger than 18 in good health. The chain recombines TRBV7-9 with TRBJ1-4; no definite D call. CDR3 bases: TGTGCCAGCAGCTCCTATTTGGAAAAACTGTTTTTT. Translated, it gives CASSSYLEKLFF.